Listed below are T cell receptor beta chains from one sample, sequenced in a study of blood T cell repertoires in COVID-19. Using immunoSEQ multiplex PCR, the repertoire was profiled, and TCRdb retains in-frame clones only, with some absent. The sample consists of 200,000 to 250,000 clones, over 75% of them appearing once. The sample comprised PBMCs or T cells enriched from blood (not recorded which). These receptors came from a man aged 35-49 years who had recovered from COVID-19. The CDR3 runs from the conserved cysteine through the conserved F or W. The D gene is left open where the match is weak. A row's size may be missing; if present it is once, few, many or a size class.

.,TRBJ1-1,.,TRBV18,CASSATVNTEAFF,TGTGCCAGCTCAGCGACAGTTAACACTGAAGCTTTCTTT
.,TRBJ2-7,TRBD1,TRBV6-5,CASSYRDSSYEQYF,TGTGCCAGCAGTTACCGGGACAGCTCCTACGAGCAGTACTTC
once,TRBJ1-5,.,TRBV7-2,CASSLVTGTGQPQHF,TGTGCCAGCAGCTTAGTAACAGGGACGGGTCAGCCCCAGCATTTT
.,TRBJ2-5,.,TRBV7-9,CASSGWAAYQETQYF,TGTGCCTCCTCGGGGTGGGCAGCTTACCAAGAGACCCAGTACTTC
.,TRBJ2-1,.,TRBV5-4,CASSSEGTWVGEQFF,TGTGCCAGCAGCTCAGAAGGGACTTGGGTTGGGGAGCAGTTCTTC
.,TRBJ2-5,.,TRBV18,CASSPIATGHQETQYF,TGTGCCAGCTCACCGATAGCTACAGGGCACCAAGAGACCCAGTACTTC
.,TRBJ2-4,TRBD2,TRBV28,CASSSGREGPKNIQYF,TGTGCCAGCAGTTCCGGACGGGAGGGACCCAAAAACATTCAGTACTTC
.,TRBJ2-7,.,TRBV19,CASTSTTGFSYEQYF,TGTGCCAGTACCTCAACGACAGGATTTTCCTACGAGCAGTACTTC
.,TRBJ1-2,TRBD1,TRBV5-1,CASSRDSSYGYTF,TGCGCCAGCAGCCGGGACAGCTCCTATGGCTACACCTTC
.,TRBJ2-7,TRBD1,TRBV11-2,CASSSLQGSHEQYF,TGTGCCAGCAGCTCCCTACAGGGGTCCCACGAGCAGTACTTC
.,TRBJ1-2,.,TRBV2,CASRTSLGAANYGYTF,TGTGCCAGCAGGACCTCCTTGGGGGCTGCTAACTATGGCTACACCTTC
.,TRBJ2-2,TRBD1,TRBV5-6,CASSSMGTAPGGELFF,TGTGCCAGCAGCTCCATGGGGACAGCTCCGGGCGGGGAGCTGTTTTTT
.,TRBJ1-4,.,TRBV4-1,CASSQDPDSATNEKLFF,TGCGCCAGCAGCCAAGATCCCGACAGTGCAACTAATGAAAAACTGTTTTTT
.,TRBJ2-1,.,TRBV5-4,CASSRPSAGEQFF,TGTGCCAGCAGCCGGCCGTCGGCGGGAGAGCAGTTCTTC
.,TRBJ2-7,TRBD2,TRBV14,CASSPGLAGTYEQYF,TGTGCCAGCAGCCCAGGACTAGCGGGTACCTACGAGCAGTACTTC
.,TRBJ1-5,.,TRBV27,CASSPKDIVRPQPQHF,TGTGCCAGCAGCCCTAAGGACATTGTCCGTCCTCAGCCCCAGCATTTT